These 28 T cell receptor beta chains share one sample of origin, sequenced in a study of neurological immune-mediated disorders. In TCRdb, the 5' RACE reads were re-called with MiXCR into one record per CDR3 protein. Of just under 60,000 distinct CDR3 sequences listed, 2.5% are singletons. The specimen was PBMCs. These receptors came from a man aged 45-65 years with multiple sclerosis.

The table lists this clonotype with many counts. The chain combines TRBV7-8 with TRBJ2-1; D possibly corresponds to TRBD2 (6 bases). This CDR3 region has 15 residues. Trimming removed 4 bases from V and 0 bases from J, with 10 bases in between. Per the germline V gene, CDR1 is SGHVS and CDR2 is FQNEAQ. Here the CDR3 DNA reads TGTGCCAGCAGCTGGGGAGGTAGCTCCTACAATGAGCAGTTCTTC. Protein sequence: CASSWGGSSYNEQFF.

This clonotype occurred many times. This chain links TRBV25-1 with TRBJ2-6; D possibly corresponds to TRBD1 (6 bases). V was shortened by 4 bases and J by 1 base, with 14 bases between the two germline ends. CDR3 length equals 17 residues. Germline loops: CDR1 MGHDK, CDR2 SYGVNS. CDR3 protein: CASSGQQGESGANVLTF. DNA for the CDR3: TGTGCCAGCAGTGGTCAACAGGGTGAGTCTGGGGCCAACGTCCTGACTTTC.

On this clonotype itself: A read error may be the cause here, since a much bigger clone is one base away. No conserved phenylalanine or tryptophan is present at the end of the CDR3, so a read error is the likely explanation. This chain uses TRBV7-2 with TRBJ2-5; no clear D gene. The CDR3 extends over 12 amino acids. V dropped 5 bases and J dropped 5 bases, with 9 bases sitting between them. Germline-derived CDR1 and CDR2 are SGHTA and FQGNSA. The CDR3 sequence: CASSGYSETQYL. The CDR3, as DNA: TGTGCCAGCAGCGGTTACTCGGAGACCCAGTACTTA.

This clonotype was counted many times. The rearrangement joins TRBV6-2 or TRBV6-3 to TRBJ2-7; TRBD1 matches at 8 bases. The germline V gene encodes CDR1 MNHEY and CDR2 SVGEGT. This CDR3 region has 12 residues. V dropped 5 bases and J dropped 5; count of bases not matched to a gene: 2. The CDR3 region is CASSDRGDEQYF. The DNA for the CDR3 is TGTGCCAGCAGTGACAGGGGAGACGAGCAGTACTTC.

At least ten counts were recorded for this clonotype. The CDR3 sequence is CASSGQGPGANVLTF. CDR3 nucleotide sequence: TGTGCCAGCAGTGGTCAGGGTCCCGGGGCCAACGTCCTGACTTTC. The gene calls are TRBV2 and TRBJ2-6; a weak D match, TRBD1 (5 bases). The CDR3 contains 15 residues. Trimming pared 4 bases from V and 4 bases from J, leaving 11 bases between. Germline values: CDR1 SNHLY, CDR2 FYNNEI.

The sample holds many counts of this clonotype. This chain connects TRBV12-3 or TRBV12-4 to TRBJ1-1, with 9 bases that match TRBD1. The length of the CDR3 is 15 residues. V trimming: 6 bases; J trimming: 5 bases; junction bases outside the gene matches: 10. CDR3 coding DNA: TGTGCCAGCAGACGTGAAACAGGGGGCCGGACTGAAGCTTTCTTT. Protein product: CASRRETGGRTEAFF.

This clonotype was counted many times. V and J are TRBV20-1 and TRBJ1-5, with 7 bases that match TRBD1. Germline assignment: CDR1 DFQATT and CDR2 SNEGSKA (reference sequence). J gave up 2 bases and V 1 base, and 2 bases lay outside the gene matches. CDR3 size: 14 residues. The CDR3 region has the DNA TGCAGTGCTAGAGTGCAGGGGGGCAATCAGCCCCAGCATTTT. It is translated as CSARVQGGNQPQHF.

At least ten counts were recorded for this clonotype. V and J are TRBV6-4 and TRBJ1-6; tentative D call: TRBD1 (6 bases). The CDR3 consists of 14 residues. V dropped 4 bases and J dropped 6 bases, with 10 bases sitting between them. The germline V gene encodes CDR1 MRHNA and CDR2 SNTAGT. The CDR3: CASSVAGVNSPLHF. The DNA of the CDR3 is TGTGCCAGCAGTGTGGCAGGGGTTAATTCACCCCTCCACTTT.

This clonotype was seen at least ten times. This chain connects TRBV3-1 to TRBJ2-5; D not resolved. V was trimmed by 4 bases and J by 3 bases, leaving 9 bases between them. The germline gives CDR1 LGHDT, CDR2 YNNKEL (reference sequence). This CDR3 region has 13 residues. The CDR3 sequence is CASSRTPEETQYF. CDR3 nucleotides: TGTGCCAGCAGCCGCACCCCGGAAGAGACCCAGTACTTC.

This clonotype has a count of ten or more. The chain uses TRBV6-2 or TRBV6-3 and TRBJ1-1; D not resolved. V was shortened by 6 bases and J by 0 bases, with 11 bases between the two germline ends. CDR1 and CDR2 from the germline V gene are MNHEY and SVGEGT. The CDR3 has 14 residues. The CDR3: CASSPIFLNTEAFF. As DNA, the CDR3 is TGTGCCAGCAGCCCCATCTTCCTGAACACTGAAGCTTTCTTT.

The sample holds many counts of this clonotype. The genes are TRBV24-1 and TRBJ2-5; the D gene is possibly TRBD2 (5 bases). Germline V CDR1 and CDR2: KGHDR, SFDVKD. This CDR3 is 13 amino acids long. V lost 3 bases to trimming and J lost 5 bases, with 9 bases between them. Here the CDR3 reads CATSDVDSETQYF. Written as DNA, the CDR3 is TGTGCCACCAGTGATGTGGACTCGGAGACCCAGTACTTC.

This clonotype has at least ten counts. V is TRBV3-1 and J is TRBJ1-4, with a tentative D call TRBD1 (5 bases). Trimming shortened V by 0 bases and J by 11 bases, and 19 bases separated the two germline ends. The CDR3 runs to 16 residues. Per germline, CDR1 LGHDT and CDR2 YNNKEL (reference sequence). As DNA, the CDR3 is TGTGCCAGCAGCCAAGAATTAACGGGGGGAACATCTAAACTGTTTTTT. Translation gives CASSQELTGGTSKLFF.

This clonotype was detected many times. This sequence joins TRBV5-1 and TRBJ1-1; the D gene is possibly TRBD1 (6 bases). Trimming pared 3 bases from V and 4 bases from J, leaving 19 bases between. The CDR3 has 16 amino acids. CDR1 and CDR2 from the germline V gene are SGHRS and YFSETQ. CDR3 loop: CASSSRDTRSFTEAFF. The CDR3, as DNA: TGCGCCAGCAGCTCCCGGGACACCCGCTCGTTCACTGAAGCTTTCTTT.

The genes are TRBV9 and TRBJ2-1; 7 nucleotides align to TRBD1. With V trimmed by 0 bases and J by 3 bases, 3 bases remained unmatched. CDR3 length: 15 residues. Germline V gene data show CDR1 as SGDLS and CDR2 as YYNGEE. The CDR3 coding sequence is TGTGCCAGCAGCGTAGGGGCAGGGGGCTACAATGAGCAGTTCTTC. Translation gives CASSVGAGGYNEQFF.

This clonotype was counted at least ten times. This chain uses TRBV7-2 with TRBJ2-1; 10 bases agree with TRBD1. After removal of 5 bases from V and 2 bases from J, the junction contained 3 bases not matched to a gene. The CDR3 contains 15 residues. Germline values: CDR1 SGHTA, CDR2 FQGNSA. CDR3 nucleotide sequence: TGTGCCAGCAGCACGGGACAGGGGACCTACAATGAGCAGTTCTTC. Translation: CASSTGQGTYNEQFF.

In its sample, this clonotype was seen many times. The J gene is TRBJ1-5, the V gene TRBV5-1; D is ambiguous. The ends were cut back, 0 bases at V and 4 bases at J, with 8 bases in the middle. Germline V gene data show CDR1 as SGHRS and CDR2 as YFSETQ. CDR3 length: 14 residues. The CDR3 sequence: CASSLAFGNQPQHF. CDR3 DNA sequence: TGCGCCAGCAGCTTGGCCTTCGGGAATCAGCCCCAGCATTTT.

This clonotype was seen ten or more times. The rearrangement joins TRBV3-1 to TRBJ2-4; D tentatively fits TRBD1 or TRBD2 (5 bases each). From germline, CDR1 is LGHDT and CDR2 YNNKEL (reference sequence). This CDR3 is 16 amino acids long. V dropped 2 bases and J dropped 1 base, with 12 bases sitting between them. The CDR3 bases are TGTGCCAGCAGCCAAAGAGGGGCCACGGCCAAAAACATTCAGTACTTC. Amino acid sequence: CASSQRGATAKNIQYF.

This clonotype was counted ten times or more. J is TRBJ2-7 and V is TRBV15; TRBD1 agrees at 7 bases. With 3 bases clipped from V and 4 bases from J, the junction kept 12 bases outside the gene matches. This CDR3 has 16 residues. Per the germline V gene, CDR1 is LNHNV and CDR2 is YYDKDF (reference sequence). The CDR3: CATSRPTGIDGYEQYF. CDR3 coding DNA: TGTGCCACCAGCAGGCCGACAGGGATCGACGGATACGAGCAGTACTTC.

The CDR3 reads CASSPGVAVQETQYF. In nucleotides, the CDR3 is TGTGCCAGCAGTCCCGGGGTAGCGGTACAAGAGACCCAGTACTTC. The chain is built from TRBV7-2 and TRBJ2-5, with D possibly TRBD2 on 6 matching bases. The length of the CDR3 is 15 residues. The germline CDR1 and CDR2 sequences are SGHTA and FQGNSA. V lost 6 bases and J lost 2, with 16 bases in between.

This clonotype was seen a few times. This chain uses TRBV27 with TRBJ2-1, with 9 bases lining up with TRBD2. CDR1 is MNHEY, CDR2 SMNVEV, per germline (reference sequence). This CDR3 contains 17 residues. Trimming removed 4 bases from V and 7 bases from J; junction bases left unmatched: 14. CDR3 sequence: CASSSPGFSGGPNEQFF. CDR3 DNA: TGTGCCAGCAGTTCCCCAGGGTTTAGCGGGGGTCCGAATGAGCAGTTCTTC.

This clonotype has a count of ten or more. The chain joins TRBV20-1 to TRBJ2-2; D uncertain. Germline V gives CDR1 DFQATT, CDR2 SNEGSKA (reference sequence). The CDR3 extends over 16 amino acids. Between the trimmed V and J ends, which lost 0 bases and 0 bases, there was a span of 11 bases. CDR3: CSARDWGNSNTGELFF. CDR3 DNA sequence: TGCAGTGCTAGAGATTGGGGAAATTCGAACACCGGGGAGCTGTTTTTT.

This clonotype was observed at least ten times. The J gene is TRBJ2-3, the V gene TRBV29-1; 9 nucleotides align to TRBD1. The CDR3 consists of 14 residues. The germline V gene encodes CDR1 SQVTM and CDR2 ANQGSEA. The J segment lost 1 base and the V segment lost 4 bases, leaving 3 bases of the junction unmatched. In nucleotides, the CDR3 is TGCAGCGTTGGAACAGGGGGCCGCACAGATACGCAGTATTTT. Amino acid sequence: CSVGTGGRTDTQYF.

This clonotype was seen more than once but under ten times. The chain recombines TRBV6-1 with TRBJ1-2; D remains unclear. Deletions cut 7 bases from V and 4 bases from J, with 13 bases between. The germline V gene encodes CDR1 MNHNS and CDR2 SASEGT. The CDR3 covers 13 residues. The CDR3 DNA reads as TGTGCCAGCACAGAGGAACATTTCTATGGCTACACCTTC. Amino acids: CASTEEHFYGYTF.

This clonotype came up many times. This chain uses TRBV7-2 with TRBJ1-6; TRBD1 matches at 9 bases. The germline V gene has CDR1 SGHTA and CDR2 FQGNSA. V shed 5 bases and J 10 bases; nucleotides not matched to a gene: 6. The CDR3 is made up of 14 amino acids. CDR3 in DNA: TGTGCCAGCAGCACACAGGGGGCTGGCTCACCCCTCCACTTT. It is translated as CASSTQGAGSPLHF.

This clonotype has at least ten counts. The V gene is TRBV5-5, the J gene TRBJ2-5; D not certain. Trimming took off 5 bases at V and 2 bases at J, with 16 bases between the two ends. This CDR3 contains 15 residues. CDR1 and CDR2 from the germline V gene are SGHKS and YYEKEE (reference sequence). CDR3 sequence: CASSFHPDGQETQYF. CDR3 coding DNA: TGTGCCAGCAGTTTCCACCCGGACGGACAAGAGACCCAGTACTTC.

In its sample, this clonotype was seen many times. J is TRBJ1-2 and V is TRBV29-1; 8 bases agree with TRBD1. V lost 3 bases and J lost 6; bases outside the gene matches: 6. The germline CDR1 and CDR2 sequences are SQVTM and ANQGSEA. CDR3 size: 13 residues. In DNA, the CDR3 is TGCAGCGTTGATCTGGACAGGGTAAATGGCTACACCTTC. It yields the protein CSVDLDRVNGYTF.

In this sample, this clonotype turned up many times. J is TRBJ1-5 and V is TRBV9, with D unclear. V was clipped by 3 bases and J by 2 bases, with 12 bases between them. CDR1 is SGDLS, CDR2 YYNGEE, per germline. The CDR3 runs 15 residues. The DNA for the CDR3 is TGTGCCAGCAGCGCCGGGTCCCTGGGCAATCAGCCCCAGCATTTT. This sequence encodes CASSAGSLGNQPQHF.

There are many counts of this clonotype. V usage is TRBV28 and J usage is TRBJ1-6, with D possibly TRBD1 on 5 matching bases. Germline V lookup: CDR1 MDHEN, CDR2 SYDVKM. There are 16 residues in the CDR3. V gave up 7 bases and J gave up 7 bases, with 20 bases separating them. CDR3 nucleotide sequence: TGTGCCAGCAACCCTCCGGGGGGGAGACAAAATTCACCCCTCCACTTT. It specifies CASNPPGGRQNSPLHF. Based on the CDR3 plus reference TRBV28 and TRBJ1-6, the full variable domain is DVKVTQSSRYLVKRTGEKVFLECVQDMDHENMFWYRQDPGLGLRLIYFSYDVKMKEKGDIPEGYSVSREKKERFSLILESASTNQTSMYLCASNPPGGRQNSPLHFGNGTRLTVT.